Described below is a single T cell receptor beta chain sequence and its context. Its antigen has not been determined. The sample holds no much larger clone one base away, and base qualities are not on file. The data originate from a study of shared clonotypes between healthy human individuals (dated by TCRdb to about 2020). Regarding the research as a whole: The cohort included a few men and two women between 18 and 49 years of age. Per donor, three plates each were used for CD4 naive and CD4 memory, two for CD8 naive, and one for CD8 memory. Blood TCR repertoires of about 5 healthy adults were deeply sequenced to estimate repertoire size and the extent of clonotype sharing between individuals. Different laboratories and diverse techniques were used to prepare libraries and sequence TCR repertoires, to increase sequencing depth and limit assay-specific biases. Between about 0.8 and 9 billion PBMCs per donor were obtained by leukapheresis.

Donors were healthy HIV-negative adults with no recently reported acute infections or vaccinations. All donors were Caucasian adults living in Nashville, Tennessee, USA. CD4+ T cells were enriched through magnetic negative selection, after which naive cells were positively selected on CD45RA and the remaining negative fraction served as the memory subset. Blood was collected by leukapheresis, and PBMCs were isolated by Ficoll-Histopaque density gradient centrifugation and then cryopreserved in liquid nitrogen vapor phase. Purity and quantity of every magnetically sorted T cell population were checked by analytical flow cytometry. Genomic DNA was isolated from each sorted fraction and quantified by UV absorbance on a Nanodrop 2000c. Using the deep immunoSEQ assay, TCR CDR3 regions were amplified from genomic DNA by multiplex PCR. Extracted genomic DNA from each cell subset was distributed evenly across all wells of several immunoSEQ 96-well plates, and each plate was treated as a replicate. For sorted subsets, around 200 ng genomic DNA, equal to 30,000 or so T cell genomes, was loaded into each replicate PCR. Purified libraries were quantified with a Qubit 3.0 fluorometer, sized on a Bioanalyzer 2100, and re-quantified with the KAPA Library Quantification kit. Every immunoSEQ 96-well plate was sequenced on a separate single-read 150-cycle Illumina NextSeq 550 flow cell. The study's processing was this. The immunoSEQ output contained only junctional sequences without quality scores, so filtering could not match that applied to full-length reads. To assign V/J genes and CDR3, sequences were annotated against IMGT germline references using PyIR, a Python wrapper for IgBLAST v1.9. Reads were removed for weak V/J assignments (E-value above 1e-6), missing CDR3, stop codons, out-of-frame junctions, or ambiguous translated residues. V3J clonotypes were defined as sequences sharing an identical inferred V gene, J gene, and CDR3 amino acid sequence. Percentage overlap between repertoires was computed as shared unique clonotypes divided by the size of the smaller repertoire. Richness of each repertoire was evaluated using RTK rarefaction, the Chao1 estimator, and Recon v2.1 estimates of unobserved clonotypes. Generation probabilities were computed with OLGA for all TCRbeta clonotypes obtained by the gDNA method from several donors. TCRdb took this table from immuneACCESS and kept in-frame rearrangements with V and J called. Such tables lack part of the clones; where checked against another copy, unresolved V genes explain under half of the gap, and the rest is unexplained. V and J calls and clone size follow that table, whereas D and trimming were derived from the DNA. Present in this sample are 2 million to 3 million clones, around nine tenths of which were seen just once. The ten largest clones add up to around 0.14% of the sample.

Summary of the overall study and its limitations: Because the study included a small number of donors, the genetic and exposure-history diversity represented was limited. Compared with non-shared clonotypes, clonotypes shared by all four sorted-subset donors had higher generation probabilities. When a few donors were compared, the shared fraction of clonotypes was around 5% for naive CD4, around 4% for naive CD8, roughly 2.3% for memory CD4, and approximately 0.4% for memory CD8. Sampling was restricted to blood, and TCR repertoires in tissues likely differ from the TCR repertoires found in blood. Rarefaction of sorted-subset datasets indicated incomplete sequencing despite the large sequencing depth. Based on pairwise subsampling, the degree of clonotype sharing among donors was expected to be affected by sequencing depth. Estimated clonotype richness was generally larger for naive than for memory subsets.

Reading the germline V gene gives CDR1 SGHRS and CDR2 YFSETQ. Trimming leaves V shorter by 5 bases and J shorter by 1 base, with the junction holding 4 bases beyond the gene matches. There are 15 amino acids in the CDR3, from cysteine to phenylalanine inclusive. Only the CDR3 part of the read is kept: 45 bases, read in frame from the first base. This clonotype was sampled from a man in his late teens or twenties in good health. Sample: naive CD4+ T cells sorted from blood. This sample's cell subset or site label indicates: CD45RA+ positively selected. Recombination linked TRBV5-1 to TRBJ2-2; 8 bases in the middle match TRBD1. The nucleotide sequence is TGCGCCAGCAGGCCCGGGACAGGGAACACCGGGGAGCTGTTTTTT. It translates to CASRPGTGNTGELFF.